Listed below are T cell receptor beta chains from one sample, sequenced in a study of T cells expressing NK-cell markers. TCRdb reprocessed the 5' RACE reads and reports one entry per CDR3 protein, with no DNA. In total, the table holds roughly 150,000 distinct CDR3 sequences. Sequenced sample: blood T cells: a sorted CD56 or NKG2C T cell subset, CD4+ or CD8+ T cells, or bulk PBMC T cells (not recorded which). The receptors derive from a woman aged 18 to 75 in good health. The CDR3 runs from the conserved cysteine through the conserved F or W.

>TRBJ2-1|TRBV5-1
CASSLVGQKAEQFF
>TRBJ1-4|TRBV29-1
CSVEAFAEKLFF
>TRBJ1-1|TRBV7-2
CASSLGLGENTEAFF
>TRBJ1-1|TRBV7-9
CASSLLRGLAEAFF
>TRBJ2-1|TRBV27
CASSFRGAYEQFF
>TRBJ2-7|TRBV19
CASSMGFTGAYEQYF
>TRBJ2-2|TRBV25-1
CPRNRGASGTLNTGELFF
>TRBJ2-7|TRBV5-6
CASSWPGRSYEQYF
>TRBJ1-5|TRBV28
CASMAGGFSNQPQHF
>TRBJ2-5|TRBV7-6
CASSYGQGGEQTQYF
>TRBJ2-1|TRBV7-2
CASSPQWSQRYYNEQFF
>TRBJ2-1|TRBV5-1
CASSLTLSGGAQGEQFF
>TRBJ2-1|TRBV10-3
CAIRNQLAGAYNEQFF
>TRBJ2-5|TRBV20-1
CSAGLAGDETQYF
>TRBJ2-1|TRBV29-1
CSVGVGREQFF
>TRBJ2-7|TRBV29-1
CSAQRQDHEQYF
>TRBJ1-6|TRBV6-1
CASSDPAGSVSPLHF
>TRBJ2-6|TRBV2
CASKGRWVSSGANVLTF
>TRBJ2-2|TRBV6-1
CASRRSTVGTGELFF
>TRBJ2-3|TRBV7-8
CASSQGVSGRAADTQYF
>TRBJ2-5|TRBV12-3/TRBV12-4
CASSFRRGETQYF
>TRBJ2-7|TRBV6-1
CASRGGGSGRYAEQYF
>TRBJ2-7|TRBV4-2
CASSQDLNRAAYEQYF
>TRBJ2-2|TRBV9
CASSADRGPLASTGELFF
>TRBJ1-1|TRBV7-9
CASSLTVNTEAFF
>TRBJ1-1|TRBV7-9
CASSGGVEAFF
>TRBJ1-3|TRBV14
CASSQTGTTGNTIYF
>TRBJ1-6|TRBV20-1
CSAIPQGYNSPLHF
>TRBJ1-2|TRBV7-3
CASSFTGSTNYGYTF